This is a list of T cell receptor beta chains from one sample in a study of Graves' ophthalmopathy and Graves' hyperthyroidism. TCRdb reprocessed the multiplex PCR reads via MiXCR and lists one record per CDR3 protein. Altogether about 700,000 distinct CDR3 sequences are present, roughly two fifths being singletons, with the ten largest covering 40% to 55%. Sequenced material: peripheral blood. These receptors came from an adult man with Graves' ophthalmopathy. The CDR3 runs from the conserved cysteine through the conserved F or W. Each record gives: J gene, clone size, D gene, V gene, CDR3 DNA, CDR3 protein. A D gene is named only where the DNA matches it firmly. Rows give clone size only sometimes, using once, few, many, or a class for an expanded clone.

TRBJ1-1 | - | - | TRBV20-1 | TGCAGCAGCCAGGGGCGGACTGAAGCTTTCTTT | CSSQGRTEAFF
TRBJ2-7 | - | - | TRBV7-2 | TGTGCCAGCAGCTTAAGTTTTGCAAGCTCCTACGAGCAGTACTTC | CASSLSFASSYEQYF
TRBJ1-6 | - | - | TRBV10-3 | TGTGCCAGCAGCTTGGAGAAAAGCTCCTATAATTCACCCCTCCACTTT | CASSLEKSSYNSPLHF
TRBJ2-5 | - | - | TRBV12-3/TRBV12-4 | TGTGCCAGCAGTGGGGACGAGGACGACGAGACCCAGTACTTC | CASSGDEDDETQYF
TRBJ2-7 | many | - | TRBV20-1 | TGCAGTGCTAGAGATGGGAACAGTCCCTACGAGCAGTACTTC | CSARDGNSPYEQYF
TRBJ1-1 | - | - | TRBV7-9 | TGTGCCTGGAGTGAGGCCCCCTGGGAAGCTTTCTTT | CAWSEAPWEAFF
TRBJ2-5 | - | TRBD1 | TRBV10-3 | TGTGCCATCAGTGAGCAGCCGGGACAGCAAGAGACCCAGTACTTC | CAISEQPGQQETQYF
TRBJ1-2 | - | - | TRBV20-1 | TGCAGTGCTCTAGGGGAGGGGGGCTTTGGCTACACCTTC | CSALGEGGFGYTF
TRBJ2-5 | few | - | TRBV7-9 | TGTGCCAGCAGCGTAGACCGATGGGGCCCGGGGGAGACCCAGTACTTC | CASSVDRWGPGETQYF
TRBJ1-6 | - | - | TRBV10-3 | TGTGCCATCAGTGACCCGACAGATAATTCACCCCTCCACTTT | CAISDPTDNSPLHF
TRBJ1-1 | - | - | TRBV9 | TGTGCCAGCAGCGTAGCACCCCGGAGCACTGAAGCTTTCTTT | CASSVAPRSTEAFF
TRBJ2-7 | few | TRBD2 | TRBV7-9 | TGTGCCAGCAGCTTAGGACTACGGGGGGGGGCGGAAGGCGAGCAGTACTTC | CASSLGLRGGAEGEQYF
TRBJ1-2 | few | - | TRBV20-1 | TGCAGTGCGAAGTTACTTTCGACGGTATATGGCTACACCTTC | CSAKLLSTVYGYTF
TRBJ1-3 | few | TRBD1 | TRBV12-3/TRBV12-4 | TGTGCCAGCAGCCCGGACAGGGGTGGAAACACCATATATTTT | CASSPDRGGNTIYF
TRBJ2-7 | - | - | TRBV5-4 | TGTGCCAGCAGCCCACAGACCTCCTACGAGCAGTACTTC | CASSPQTSYEQYF
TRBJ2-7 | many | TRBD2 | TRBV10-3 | TGTGCCAGCAGGAGCGGGAGTACCTACGAGCAGTACTTC | CASRSGSTYEQYF
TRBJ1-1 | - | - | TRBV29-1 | TGCAGCGTTGAGGCCAGGGGCGCGGGTACTGAAGCTTTCTTT | CSVEARGAGTEAFF
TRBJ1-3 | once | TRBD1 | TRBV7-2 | TGTGCCAGCAGCTTAGCCGGGACAGGGGGATCTGGAAACACCATATATTTT | CASSLAGTGGSGNTIYF
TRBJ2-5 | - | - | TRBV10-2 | TGTGCCAGCAGTTACCCCGGGCGGGAGACCCAGTACTTC | CASSYPGRETQYF
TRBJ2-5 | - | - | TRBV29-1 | TGCAGCGTAGCTCCGGACTCCCAATGGACCCAGTACTTC | CSVAPDSQWTQYF
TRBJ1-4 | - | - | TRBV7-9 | TGTGCCAGCTGGGGGACTCTGGATGAAAAACTGTTTTTT | CASWGTLDEKLFF
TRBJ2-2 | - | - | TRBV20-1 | TGCAGTGCTAAGGGCGGGAACACCGGGGAGCCGTTTTTT | CSAKGGNTGEPFF
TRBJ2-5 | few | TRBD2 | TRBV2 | TGTGCCAGCAGTGAAGCGATGGGACTAGCGTACCAAGAGACCCAGTACTTC | CASSEAMGLAYQETQYF
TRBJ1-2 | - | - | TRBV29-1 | TGCAGCGTTGTGGACCAGAATGGCTACACCTTC | CSVVDQNGYTF
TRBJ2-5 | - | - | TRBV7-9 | TGTGCCAGCAGCGCACAGACACTACAAGAGACCCAGTACTTC | CASSAQTLQETQYF
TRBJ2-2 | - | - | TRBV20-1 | TGCAGTGCTAGAGATAGGCGCGACCTAAACACCGGGGAGCTGTTTTTT | CSARDRRDLNTGELFF
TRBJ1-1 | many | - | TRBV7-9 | TGTGCCAGCAGCTTAAGAGTTCCTAACACTGAAGCTTTCTTT | CASSLRVPNTEAFF
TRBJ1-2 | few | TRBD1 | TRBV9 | TGTGCCAGCAGCCCTCCGGGACAGGGAGTCTCCGGCTACACCTTC | CASSPPGQGVSGYTF
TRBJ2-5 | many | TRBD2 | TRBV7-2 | TGTGCCGGGGGGACTAGCGGGAGCCAAGAGACCCAGTACTTC | CAGGTSGSQETQYF
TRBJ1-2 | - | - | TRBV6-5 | TGTGCCAGCAGTTATTCCAGGCCTGACTATGGCTACACCTTC | CASSYSRPDYGYTF
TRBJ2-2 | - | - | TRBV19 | TGTGCCAGTAGTATGGACGGGTGGACGTCTGAGCTGTTTTTT | CASSMDGWTSELFF